The TCR beta chain under discussion was sequenced for a study of blood T cell repertoires in COVID-19. Study summary: PBMCs, B-cell-depleted T cells, or T cells provided the cDNA or gDNA that made up the material.

Libraries were prepared by immunoSEQ multiplex PCR; TCRdb keeps only in-frame clonotypes and omits some of them. This sample has more than 95,000 clones; about 70% occur once, and the top ten carry approximately 5.7%. CDR1 and CDR2 (germline): SQVTM, ANQGSEA. V lost 4 bases and J 8 bases, leaving 11 bases between the germline ends. CDR3 length: 11 residues. The rearrangement links TRBV29-1 to TRBJ1-1; D remains ambiguous. This receptor was taken from a man in his 60s with acute or convalescent COVID-19. The sample consisted of peripheral blood. CDR3 in amino acids: CSVATGLEAFF. Here the CDR3 DNA reads TGCAGCGTTGCGACTGGACTCGAAGCTTTCTTT.